These 8 T cell receptor beta chains came from one sample sequenced in a study of T cells after yellow fever vaccination. MiXCR, applied by TCRdb to the 5' RACE reads, yields one record per CDR3 protein. The profile shows about 300,000 distinct CDR3 sequences, approximately 10% of them singletons. The sequencing used CD4+ T cells sorted from PBMCs, collected 5 days after the yellow fever booster vaccination. These receptors were obtained from a young man who received the YFV17D yellow fever vaccine.

This clonotype has only a few counts. The chain links TRBV18 to TRBJ2-2; the D gene is possibly TRBD2 (6 bases). The CDR3 consists of 16 residues. Trimming left V 4 bases short and J 0 bases short, with 12 bases between. Per the germline V gene, CDR1 is KGHSH and CDR2 is LQKENI. CDR3 region: CASSLFSGANTGELFF. The CDR3 DNA reads TGTGCCAGCTCACTTTTTAGCGGAGCGAACACCGGGGAGCTGTTTTTT.

There are a few counts of this clonotype. V is TRBV7-2 and J is TRBJ2-3, with D unresolved. Germline lookup yields CDR1 SGHTA and CDR2 FQGNSA. The CDR3 consists of 15 residues. The germline V and J ends were trimmed by 2 bases and 4 bases, with 13 bases remaining between them. The CDR3 loop reads CASSLPRKASDTQYF. The DNA of the CDR3 is TGTGCCAGCAGCTTACCAAGGAAGGCGTCAGATACGCAGTATTTT.

V usage is TRBV5-1 and J usage is TRBJ1-1; the D gene is possibly TRBD1 (6 bases). The CDR3 covers 14 residues. With 1 base removed from V and 8 bases from J, the gap between germline ends came to 15 bases. Germline CDR1 reads SGHRS; CDR2 reads YFSETQ. CDR3 protein: CASSLQGVGGEAFF. The CDR3 DNA is TGCGCCAGCAGCTTGCAAGGGGTAGGGGGAGAAGCTTTCTTT.

This chain connects TRBV5-1 to TRBJ2-1; no clear D. V lost 0 bases to trimming and J lost 6 bases, with 4 bases between them. CDR3 size: 12 residues. Germline V gives CDR1 SGHRS, CDR2 YFSETQ. Here the CDR3 reads CASSLELNEQFF. In DNA, the CDR3 is TGCGCCAGCAGCTTGGAACTCAATGAGCAGTTCTTC.

This clonotype was seen a few times. This rearrangement joins TRBV7-9 to TRBJ1-4; a weak D match, TRBD1 (6 bases). V lost 5 bases and J 7 bases, leaving 8 bases between the germline ends. Germline CDR1 SEHNR, CDR2 FQNEAQ (reference sequence). This CDR3 has 12 residues. CDR3 bases: TGTGCCAGCAGCCGGGGGCCTGAAAAACTGTTTTTT. It yields the protein CASSRGPEKLFF.

This clonotype has only a few counts. The chain is built from TRBV5-1 and TRBJ2-3; D may be TRBD1 or TRBD2 (6 bases each). This CDR3 region has 15 residues. From germline, CDR1 is SGHRS and CDR2 YFSETQ. Trimming removed 0 bases from V and 2 bases from J, with 10 bases in between. The CDR3 protein is CASSLVGGFTDTQYF. The CDR3 DNA is TGCGCCAGCAGCTTGGTGGGGGGCTTCACAGATACGCAGTATTTT.

The chain has TRBV14 and TRBJ2-1; maybe TRBD1 (5 bases). This CDR3 has 12 amino acids. The V and J ends lost 0 bases and 12 bases respectively, with 9 bases between them. Germline assignment: CDR1 SGHDN and CDR2 FVKESK. The CDR3 protein is CASSQDWGSQFF. The CDR3 DNA reads TGTGCCAGCAGCCAAGATTGGGGCTCGCAGTTCTTC.

This clonotype turned up a few times. V gene TRBV28 combines with J gene TRBJ1-2, with TRBD1 as a possible D gene (6 bases). Deletions cut 3 bases from V and 4 bases from J, with 12 bases between. There are 14 residues in the CDR3. Germline loops: CDR1 MDHEN, CDR2 SYDVKM. CDR3 amino acids: CASSLTRTAYGYTF. The CDR3 coding sequence is TGTGCCAGCAGTTTGACTCGGACAGCCTATGGCTACACCTTC.